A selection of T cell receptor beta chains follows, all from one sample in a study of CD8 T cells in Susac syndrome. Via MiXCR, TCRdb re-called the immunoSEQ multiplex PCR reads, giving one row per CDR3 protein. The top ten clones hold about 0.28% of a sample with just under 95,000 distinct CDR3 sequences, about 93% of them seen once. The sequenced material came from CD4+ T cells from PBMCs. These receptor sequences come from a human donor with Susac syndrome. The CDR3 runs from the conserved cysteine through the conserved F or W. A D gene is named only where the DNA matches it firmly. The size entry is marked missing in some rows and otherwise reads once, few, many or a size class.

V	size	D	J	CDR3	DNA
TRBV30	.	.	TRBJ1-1	CAWRPRGRRRTDQAVNTEAFF	TGTGCCTGGAGACCGCGGGGAAGAAGGAGGACCGATCAAGCGGTGAACACTGAAGCTTTCTTT
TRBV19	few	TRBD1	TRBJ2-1	CASNRDRDNEQFF	TGTGCCAGTAATCGGGACAGGGACAATGAGCAGTTCTTC
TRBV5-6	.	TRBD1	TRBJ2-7	CASSSGTGDQQYF	TGTGCCAGCTCGTCCGGGACAGGGGACCAGCAGTACTTC
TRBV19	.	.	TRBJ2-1	CASSRDYNEQFF	TGTGCCAGTAGTAGGGATTACAATGAGCAGTTCTTC
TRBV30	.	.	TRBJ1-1	CAWMGFGRTEAFF	TGTGCCTGGATGGGGTTTGGGCGCACTGAAGCTTTCTTT
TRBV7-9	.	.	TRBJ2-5	CASSPIGQTQETQYF	TGTGCCAGCAGCCCCATCGGGCAGACGCAAGAGACCCAGTACTTC
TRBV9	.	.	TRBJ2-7	CASSVGQDSSYEQYF	TGTGCCAGCAGCGTAGGCCAGGACTCATCCTACGAGCAGTACTTC
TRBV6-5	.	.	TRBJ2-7	CASSYSPQEQYF	TGTGCCAGCAGTTACTCTCCCCAGGAGCAGTACTTC
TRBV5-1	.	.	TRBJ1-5	CASRGDQPQHF	TGCGCCAGCAGGGGAGATCAGCCCCAGCATTTT
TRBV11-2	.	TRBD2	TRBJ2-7	CASSLDSVAGGSYEQYF	TGTGCCAGCAGCTTAGATTCCGTAGCGGGGGGCTCCTACGAGCAGTACTTC
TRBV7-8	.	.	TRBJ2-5	CASSETRLGTQYF	TGTGCCAGCAGCGAGACAAGGCTGGGGACCCAGTACTTC
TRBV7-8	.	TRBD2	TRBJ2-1	CASSGRGGDSYNEQFF	TGTGCCAGCAGCGGGCGGGGGGGCGACTCCTACAATGAGCAGTTCTTC
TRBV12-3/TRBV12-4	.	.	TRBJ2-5	CASSGYGQETQYF	TGTGCCAGCAGTGGATACGGGCAAGAGACCCAGTACTTC
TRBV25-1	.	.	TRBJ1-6	CASSESMTYNSPLHF	TGTGCCAGCAGTGAATCCATGACCTATAATTCACCCCTCCACTTT
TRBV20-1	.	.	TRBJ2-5	CSARRGSETQYF	TGCAGTGCTAGACGGGGCTCGGAGACCCAGTACTTC